This TCR beta chain was observed in a study of regulatory dendritic cells for organ transplantation. Only in-frame clones appear in the TCRdb table, and some are missing; sequencing was by immunoSEQ multiplex PCR. The sample has approximately 29,000 clones; roughly 85% are singletons. The length of the CDR3 is 13 residues. With V trimmed by 5 bases and J by 10 bases, 8 bases remained unmatched. Germline V gene lookup returns CDR1 SGHAT and CDR2 FQDESV (reference sequence). Concerning this clone itself: Antigen unknown. The same CDR3 can be traced to other DNA sequences in this sample.

Study results and limitations: Regulatory dendritic cells appeared to expand memory CD8+ clones less than mature ones.

This chain joins TRBV11-1 and TRBJ2-1; 7 bases map to TRBD2. The sequencing sample was made of naive CD4+ T cells from blood. The subset was: CD45RA+ naive T cells. This sequence originates from a human donor in good health. The DNA for the CDR3 is TGTGCCAGCAGCCGGGTGGGCGGGAGCGAGCAGTTCTTC. Translated, it gives CASSRVGGSEQFF.